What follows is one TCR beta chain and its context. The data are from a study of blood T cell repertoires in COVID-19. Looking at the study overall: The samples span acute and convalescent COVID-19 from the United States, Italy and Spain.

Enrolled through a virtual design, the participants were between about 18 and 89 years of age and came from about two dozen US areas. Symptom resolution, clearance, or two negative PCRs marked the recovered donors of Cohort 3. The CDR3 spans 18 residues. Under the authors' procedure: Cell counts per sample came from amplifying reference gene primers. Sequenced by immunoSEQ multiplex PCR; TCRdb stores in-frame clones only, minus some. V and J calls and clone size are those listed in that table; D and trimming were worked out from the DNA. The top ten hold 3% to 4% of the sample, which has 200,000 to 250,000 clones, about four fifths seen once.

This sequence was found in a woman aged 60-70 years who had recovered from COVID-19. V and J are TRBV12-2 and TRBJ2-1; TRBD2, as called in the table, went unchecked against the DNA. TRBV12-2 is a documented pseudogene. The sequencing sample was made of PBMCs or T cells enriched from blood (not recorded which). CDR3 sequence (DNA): TGTGCAATGCCGCCAGATGGATGGCGGGAGTCCATCTACAATGAGCAGTTCTTC. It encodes CAMPPDGWRESIYNEQFF.